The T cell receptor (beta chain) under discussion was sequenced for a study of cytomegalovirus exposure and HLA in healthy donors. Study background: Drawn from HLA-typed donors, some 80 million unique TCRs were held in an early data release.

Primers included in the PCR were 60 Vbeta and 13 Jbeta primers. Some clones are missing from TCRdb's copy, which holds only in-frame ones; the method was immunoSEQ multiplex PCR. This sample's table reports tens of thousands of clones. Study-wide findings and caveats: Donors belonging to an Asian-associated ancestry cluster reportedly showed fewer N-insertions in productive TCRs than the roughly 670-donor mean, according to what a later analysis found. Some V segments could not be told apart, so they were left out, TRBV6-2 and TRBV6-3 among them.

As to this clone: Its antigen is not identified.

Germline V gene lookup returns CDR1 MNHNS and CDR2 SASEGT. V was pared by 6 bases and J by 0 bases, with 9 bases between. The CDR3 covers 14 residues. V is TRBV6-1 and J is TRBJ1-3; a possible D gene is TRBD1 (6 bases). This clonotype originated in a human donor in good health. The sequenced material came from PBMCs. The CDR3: CASSRQVSGNTIYF. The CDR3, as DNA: TGTGCCAGCAGCCGACAGGTCTCTGGAAACACCATATATTTT.